This is a list of T cell receptor beta chains from one sample in a study of blood T cell repertoires in COVID-19. Profiling relied on immunoSEQ multiplex PCR, and the TCRdb table lists in-frame clones only, not all of them. The sample comprises 150,000 to 200,000 clones, 82% of which are singletons, and 8.4% rests with the top ten. Sequencing input: peripheral blood. The receptors come from a woman between 65 and 79 years old with acute or convalescent COVID-19. Each CDR3 is given with its conserved first and last residue. The order of the fields is D gene, J gene, V gene, clone size, CDR3 protein, CDR3 DNA. The D gene is left open where the match is weak. The size of a clone is reported for some rows only, either as once, few or many, or as a class for expanded clones.

D: TRBD2; J: TRBJ2-5; V: TRBV28; size: NA; CDR3: CASTALAGGVKTQYF; DNA: TGTGCCAGCACCGCACTAGCGGGAGGGGTAAAGACCCAGTACTTC
D: TRBD1; J: TRBJ1-2; V: TRBV2; size: NA; CDR3: CASSDPGQGEVNYGYTF; DNA: TGTGCCAGCAGTGACCCGGGACAGGGGGAGGTAAACTATGGCTACACCTTC
D: NA; J: TRBJ1-5; V: TRBV12-3/TRBV12-4; size: NA; CDR3: CASSLTLPQPQHF; DNA: TGTGCCAGCAGTTTAACCCTACCTCAGCCCCAGCATTTT
D: TRBD2; J: TRBJ2-1; V: TRBV7-2; size: once; CDR3: CASSITSGALTEQFF; DNA: TGTGCCAGCAGCATAACTAGCGGGGCCCTCACTGAGCAGTTCTTC
D: TRBD2; J: TRBJ2-1; V: TRBV18; size: NA; CDR3: CASSPPVGAGDHEQFF; DNA: TGTGCCAGCTCACCACCGGTGGGAGCGGGAGACCATGAGCAGTTCTTC
D: NA; J: TRBJ2-1; V: TRBV14; size: NA; CDR3: CASSQSSSYNEQFF; DNA: TGTGCCAGCAGCCAGAGTAGCTCCTACAATGAGCAGTTCTTC
D: TRBD1; J: TRBJ1-2; V: TRBV5-5; size: NA; CDR3: CASSLVSQQGARGYTF; DNA: TGTGCCAGCAGCTTGGTGTCCCAACAGGGGGCGCGTGGCTACACCTTC
D: NA; J: TRBJ1-1; V: TRBV3-1/TRBV3-2; size: NA; CDR3: CASTPRSGYEAFF; DNA: TGTGCCAGCACCCCCCGTTCAGGGTATGAAGCTTTCTTT
D: NA; J: TRBJ1-5; V: TRBV7-2; size: NA; CDR3: CASSLVSGRSNQPQHF; DNA: TGTGCCAGCAGCTTAGTTAGTGGGAGGAGCAATCAGCCCCAGCATTTT
D: NA; J: TRBJ2-5; V: TRBV18; size: NA; CDR3: CASSARSQETQYF; DNA: TGTGCCAGCTCAGCCCGGTCCCAAGAGACCCAGTACTTC
D: TRBD1; J: TRBJ1-2; V: TRBV6-1; size: few; CDR3: CASSEVGRGDYGYTF; DNA: TGTGCCAGCAGTGAAGTTGGCAGGGGGGACTATGGCTACACCTTC
D: NA; J: TRBJ1-6; V: TRBV30; size: few; CDR3: CAWGREYNSPLHF; DNA: TGTGCCTGGGGGAGGGAATACAATTCACCCCTCCACTTT
D: NA; J: TRBJ2-7; V: TRBV6-5; size: NA; CDR3: CASNKGRDYEQYF; DNA: TGTGCCAGCAATAAGGGCAGGGACTACGAGCAGTACTTC
D: TRBD1; J: TRBJ2-7; V: TRBV28; size: NA; CDR3: CASSLARTGLPYEQYF; DNA: TGTGCCAGCAGTTTGGCTAGGACAGGGCTCCCCTACGAGCAGTACTTC
D: TRBD1; J: TRBJ2-5; V: TRBV5-1; size: NA; CDR3: CASSPGQGPQETQYF; DNA: TGCGCCAGCAGCCCCGGACAGGGCCCTCAAGAGACCCAGTACTTC
D: NA; J: TRBJ1-1; V: TRBV6-1; size: NA; CDR3: CASSEAAEAFF; DNA: TGTGCCAGCAGTGAAGCCGCTGAAGCTTTCTTT
D: TRBD1; J: TRBJ2-7; V: TRBV11-2; size: NA; CDR3: CASSLDRGLGGSLYEQYF; DNA: TGTGCCAGCAGCTTGGACAGGGGGCTTGGCGGGAGTCTTTACGAGCAGTACTTC
D: TRBD1; J: TRBJ1-4; V: TRBV5-1; size: few; CDR3: CASSLAGQGLKLFF; DNA: TGCGCCAGCAGCTTGGCGGGACAGGGTCTAAAACTGTTTTTT
D: TRBD1; J: TRBJ1-5; V: TRBV5-8; size: NA; CDR3: CASSSDRLSNQPQHF; DNA: TGTGCCAGCAGCTCGGACAGGTTGTCCAATCAGCCCCAGCATTTT
D: NA; J: TRBJ2-4; V: TRBV5-4; size: NA; CDR3: CASSSQGTKNIQYF; DNA: TGTGCCAGCAGTTCACAGGGAACCAAAAACATTCAGTACTTC
D: TRBD1; J: TRBJ1-3; V: TRBV30; size: once; CDR3: CAWINRGSSGNTIYF; DNA: TGTGCCTGGATTAACAGGGGGTCCTCTGGAAACACCATATATTTT
D: TRBD1; J: TRBJ1-5; V: TRBV7-8; size: NA; CDR3: CASSPDREQPQHF; DNA: TGTGCCAGCAGCCCCGACAGGGAACAGCCCCAGCATTTT
D: TRBD1; J: TRBJ1-1; V: TRBV28; size: NA; CDR3: CASSGGTGLVAFF; DNA: TGTGCCAGCAGTGGAGGGACAGGTCTTGTGGCTTTCTTT
D: TRBD1; J: TRBJ2-1; V: TRBV11-2; size: NA; CDR3: CASSQTGVLVNEQFF; DNA: TGTGCCAGCAGCCAGACAGGGGTTTTAGTGAATGAGCAGTTCTTC
D: NA; J: TRBJ2-2; V: TRBV18; size: NA; CDR3: CASSPGAQGTGELFF; DNA: TGTGCCAGCTCACCCGGAGCGCAAGGCACCGGGGAGCTGTTTTTT
D: NA; J: TRBJ2-7; V: TRBV2; size: NA; CDR3: CASRSGQATYEQYF; DNA: TGTGCCAGCAGATCGGGACAAGCAACCTACGAGCAGTACTTC
D: TRBD1; J: TRBJ2-7; V: TRBV7-2; size: NA; CDR3: CASSSQQGQGFNEQYF; DNA: TGTGCCAGCAGCTCACAACAGGGACAGGGATTTAACGAGCAGTACTTC
D: NA; J: TRBJ1-2; V: TRBV14; size: NA; CDR3: CASSPFLSQDGYTF; DNA: TGTGCCAGCAGCCCCTTTTTGTCACAAGATGGCTACACCTTC
D: NA; J: TRBJ1-6; V: TRBV30; size: NA; CDR3: CAWSVSSPLHF; DNA: TGTGCCTGGAGTGTTAGTTCACCCCTCCACTTT
D: TRBD1; J: TRBJ1-6; V: TRBV29-1; size: NA; CDR3: CSVSEGDSYNSPLHF; DNA: TGCAGCGTAAGCGAGGGGGACAGCTATAATTCACCCCTCCACTTT
D: TRBD1; J: TRBJ1-1; V: TRBV5-1; size: NA; CDR3: CASSFAGGDTEAFF; DNA: TGCGCCAGCAGCTTTGCAGGGGGCGACACTGAAGCTTTCTTT
D: TRBD2; J: TRBJ2-3; V: TRBV30; size: NA; CDR3: CAWRGGGPPGTQYF; DNA: TGTGCCTGGAGGGGGGGAGGGCCCCCGGGTACGCAGTATTTT
D: NA; J: TRBJ2-2; V: TRBV29-1; size: NA; CDR3: CSGGELNGELFF; DNA: TGCAGCGGCGGGGAGTTAAACGGGGAGCTGTTTTTT
D: NA; J: TRBJ2-3; V: TRBV29-1; size: NA; CDR3: CSGGGADTDTQYF; DNA: TGCAGCGGAGGGGGGGCCGATACAGATACGCAGTATTTT
D: TRBD2; J: TRBJ2-1; V: TRBV24-1; size: once; CDR3: CATSGGLGAAEQFF; DNA: TGTGCCACCAGTGGGGGACTAGGGGCGGCTGAGCAGTTCTTC
D: NA; J: TRBJ2-3; V: TRBV6-5; size: NA; CDR3: CASSYLDTQYF; DNA: TGTGCCAGCAGTTACCTAGATACGCAGTATTTT
D: NA; J: TRBJ2-2; V: TRBV19; size: NA; CDR3: CAAAGTLNTGELFF; DNA: TGTGCCGCCGCCGGGACTCTGAACACCGGGGAGCTGTTTTTT
D: TRBD1; J: TRBJ2-1; V: TRBV6-5; size: NA; CDR3: CASSSPGTGLWEQFF; DNA: TGTGCCAGCAGTTCTCCCGGGACAGGGTTGTGGGAGCAGTTCTTC
D: TRBD2; J: TRBJ2-7; V: TRBV7-2; size: NA; CDR3: CASSLGASGSAYEQYF; DNA: TGTGCCAGCAGCCTCGGGGCTAGCGGGTCCGCCTACGAGCAGTACTTC
D: NA; J: TRBJ2-3; V: TRBV18; size: once; CDR3: CATQGHPSADTQYF; DNA: TGTGCCACCCAGGGACATCCTTCCGCAGATACGCAGTATTTT
D: TRBD1; J: TRBJ2-7; V: TRBV28; size: NA; CDR3: CASTIGAGQGYEQYF; DNA: TGTGCCAGCACCATTGGTGCGGGACAGGGATACGAGCAGTACTTC
D: NA; J: TRBJ1-3; V: TRBV6-5; size: NA; CDR3: CASSYSPQGGGNTIYF; DNA: TGTGCCAGCAGTTACTCCCCCCAGGGTGGTGGAAACACCATATATTTT
D: TRBD1; J: TRBJ1-5; V: TRBV29-1; size: NA; CDR3: CSAGQGAGSNQPQHF; DNA: TGCAGCGCAGGACAGGGGGCAGGTAGCAATCAGCCCCAGCATTTT
D: NA; J: TRBJ1-1; V: TRBV11-2; size: few; CDR3: CASSLRGWGDTEAFF; DNA: TGTGCCAGCAGCTTACGGGGCTGGGGGGACACTGAAGCTTTCTTT